This T cell receptor beta chain is from a study of tumor-infiltrating lymphocytes in primary liver carcinoma. Study summary: Patients comprised men and women whose ages fell between 30 and 69 years. With diameters of roughly 4.2 to 10 cm, tumors were stage T1-T3 N0M0.

This clonotype was counted at least ten times. Antigen specificity is unknown. A constant-region primer primed TCR beta cDNA synthesis from 400 to 550 ng of total RNA. What produced the TCR beta libraries was three nested multiplex PCR rounds using slightly modified ARM-PCR. Primers for the first two PCR rounds were TRBV1-TRBV30 forward primers and a C-beta reverse primer (about 10 cycles per round). TCRdb processed the multiplex PCR reads anew with MiXCR; each CDR3 protein has one entry. The sample has 250,000 to 400,000 distinct CDR3 sequences; about 62% are singletons. Per the germline V gene, CDR1 is ENHRY and CDR2 is SYGVKD. CDR3 length: 14 amino acids. The ends were cut back, 10 bases at V and 4 bases at J, with 16 bases in the middle. Alongside blood RNA obtained from unsorted whole blood, germline DNA was also extracted. Among the patients, all had chronic HBV infection and none had been treated.

General observations from the study: Tumors had a top-250-clone fraction that was significantly higher than blood (p = 0.039).

The clonotype was recovered from a man aged 35-49 years with primary liver carcinoma and hepatitis B virus infection. Sequencing used peripheral blood. The chain combines TRBV10-3 with TRBJ2-2; D could derive from TRBD1 or TRBD2 (5 bases each). CDR3 region: CATMRDGGTGELFF. As DNA, the CDR3 is TGTGCCACAATGAGGGACGGCGGCACCGGGGAGCTGTTTTTT.